This TCR beta chain is from a study of OX40 agonist ivuxolimab in advanced cancers. Study results and limitations: On average, CD8+ T cells had more expanded clones than CD4+. Antigen specificity of clonally expanded peripheral T cells was not established. Some nonresponders likewise displayed low normalized T-cell clonal expansion.

Sequencing used immunoSEQ multiplex PCR; TCRdb keeps in-frame clones, though not all of them. The sample carries around 100,000 clones, around nine tenths recorded once. This clone was counted a single time. Its cognate antigen is unknown. The CDR3 has 17 residues. The J segment lost 7 bases and the V segment lost 4 bases, leaving 10 bases of the junction unmatched. Germline-derived CDR1 and CDR2 are LNHDA and SQIVND (reference sequence). The chain is built from TRBV19 and TRBJ2-1; 13 bases line up with TRBD2. The sequencing used CD4+ or CD8+ T cells sorted from blood, collected in a trial of the OX40 agonist ivuxolimab. This TCR was sampled from an adult with an advanced solid tumor such as melanoma, head and neck, liver or kidney cancer. DNA for the CDR3: TGTGCCAGTAGTAGGACGACCGGGACTAGCGGGACGAATGAGCAGTTCTTC. This translates into CASSRTTGTSGTNEQFF.